The next 30 T cell receptor beta chains were all read from a single sample in a study of blood T cell repertoires in COVID-19. The table came from immunoSEQ multiplex PCR; TCRdb's copy has only in-frame clones and leaves some out. This sample has 200,000 to 250,000 clones; 89% occur once, and the top ten carry about 6%. Material: peripheral blood. These receptors all stem from a man aged 60 to 75 who had recovered from COVID-19.

This clone was found once. The chain couples TRBV5-8 to TRBJ1-1; D is perhaps TRBD1 (5 bases). CDR1 SGHTS and CDR2 YDEGEE come from the germline V gene. The CDR3 runs to 12 residues. The ends were cut back, 4 bases at V and 5 bases at J, with 9 bases in the middle. This CDR3 is CASSIRGTEAFF. CDR3 coding DNA: TGTGCCAGCAGCATACGGGGGACTGAAGCTTTCTTT.

The chain employs TRBV19 and TRBJ1-6; 7 nucleotides agree with TRBD1. The V and J ends lost 6 bases and 18 bases, in that order; junction bases with no gene match: 14. CDR1 and CDR2 from the germline V gene are LNHDA and SQIVND (reference sequence). The CDR3 runs to 13 residues. The CDR3 spells CASRASDRDFRHF. As DNA, the CDR3 is TGTGCCAGTAGGGCTTCTGACAGGGATTTTCGCCACTTT.

V gene TRBV19 combines with J gene TRBJ1-1; 9 positions match TRBD1. After removal of 8 bases from V and 0 bases from J, the junction contained 22 bases not matched to a gene. CDR1 LNHDA and CDR2 SQIVND come from the germline V gene (reference sequence). This CDR3 comprises 20 residues. CDR3 bases: TGTGCCAGTCAGGCCCGGGACAGGGTTTTAGGGCCCAACATGAACACTGAAGCTTTCTTT. Translating it yields CASQARDRVLGPNMNTEAFF.

The rearrangement uses TRBV5-1 and TRBJ2-1; the D gene is possibly TRBD2 (6 bases). Trimming stripped 2 bases from V and 4 bases from J, with 13 bases between. Germline CDR1 reads SGHRS; CDR2 reads YFSETQ. The CDR3 spans 15 residues. In DNA form, the CDR3 reads TGCGCCAGCAGCTTAGAACGGGAGCTTTACAATGAGCAGTTCTTC. Translation gives CASSLERELYNEQFF.

The chain employs TRBV19 and TRBJ1-2; D perhaps matches TRBD1 (5 bases). V dropped 5 bases and J dropped 6 bases, with 19 bases sitting between them. The CDR3 is 15 amino acids. Germline loops: CDR1 LNHDA, CDR2 SQIVND (reference sequence). In DNA, the CDR3 is TGTGCCAGTAGTCAAAATCAGCGGGGCGCGGATGGCTACACCTTC. Its translation: CASSQNQRGADGYTF.

V gene TRBV7-2 combines with J gene TRBJ1-3, with 8 bases that match TRBD1. The J segment lost 4 bases and the V segment lost 6 bases, leaving 5 bases of the junction unmatched. Germline V gene sequence: CDR1 SGHTA, CDR2 FQGNSA. The CDR3 contains 14 residues. As DNA, the CDR3 is TGTGCCAGCAGTTTGGACAGGGAGGGAAACACCATATATTTT. Translation gives CASSLDREGNTIYF.

V gene TRBV3-1 (or the pseudogene TRBV3-2) combines with J gene TRBJ2-7, with TRBD2 as a possible D gene (6 bases). V dropped 3 bases and J dropped 6 bases, with 12 bases sitting between them. This CDR3 is 13 amino acids long. Germline CDR1 reads LGHDT; CDR2 reads YNNKEL (reference sequence). The CDR3, as DNA: TGTGCCAGCAGCCAGGGTTTCGGGGGCGAGCAGTACTTC. Its translation: CASSQGFGGEQYF.

This clone was recorded once. J is TRBJ2-3 and V is TRBV4-3; 12 bases agree with TRBD2. CDR3 length: 18 amino acids. CDR1 is LGHNA, CDR2 YSLEER, per germline. V shed 0 bases and J 2 bases; nucleotides not matched to a gene: 6. Here the CDR3 reads CASSQDEGLAGPTDTQYF. The DNA for the CDR3 is TGCGCCAGCAGCCAAGATGAAGGACTAGCGGGACCCACAGATACGCAGTATTTT.

The rearrangement links TRBV10-3 to TRBJ1-2, with 9 nucleotides matching TRBD1. The V gene end was trimmed by 6 bases and the J gene end by 7 bases; junction bases not matched to a gene: 3. The CDR3 has 12 residues. Germline CDR1 is ENHRY and CDR2 is SYGVKD. As DNA, the CDR3 is TGTGCCATCAGGGACAGGGGTAGTGGCTACACCTTC. It specifies CAIRDRGSGYTF.

This chain joins TRBV9 and TRBJ2-1; 16 bases map to TRBD2. Trimming took 4 bases from V and 5 from J; bases not matched to a gene: 12. The CDR3 has 19 residues. The V gene's germline CDR1 is SGDLS and CDR2 YYNGEE. Written as DNA, the CDR3 is TGTGCCAGCAGCCCCCGCGGGACTAGCGGGAGGGGTTGGGACAATGAGCAGTTCTTC. Amino acid sequence: CASSPRGTSGRGWDNEQFF. Variable domain in full (rest from reference TRBV9 and TRBJ2-1): DSGVTQTPKHLITATGQRVTLRCSPRSGDLSVYWYQQSLDQGLQFLIQYYNGEERAKGNILERFSAQQFPDLHSELNLSSLELGDSALYFCASSPRGTSGRGWDNEQFFGPGTRLTVL.

A remark on this clone: Other DNA variants within this sample encode the same CDR3. The genes are TRBV7-2 and TRBJ1-5; D possibly corresponds to TRBD1 (6 bases). The CDR3 sequence is 15 residues long. The V end was cut by 2 bases, the J end by 4 bases, with 12 bases between. Looked up from germline, CDR1 is SGHTA and CDR2 is FQGNSA. CDR3 DNA: TGTGCCAGCAGCTTAACCAGGGGCGGAAATCAGCCCCAGCATTTT. Encoded protein: CASSLTRGGNQPQHF.

The chain combines TRBV4-1 with TRBJ2-2, with 14 positions matching TRBD2. The germline V gene encodes CDR1 MGHRA and CDR2 YSYEKL. This CDR3 has 18 amino acids. V lost 3 bases to trimming and J lost 1 base; unmatched junction nucleotides: 4. The CDR3 sequence is CASSHRTSGRRNTGELFF. Here the CDR3 DNA reads TGCGCCAGCAGCCACCGGACTAGCGGGAGGCGGAACACCGGGGAGCTGTTTTTT.

There are a few counts of this clone. This chain joins TRBV5-5 and TRBJ1-5, with D maybe TRBD1 (6 bases). From germline, CDR1 is SGHKS and CDR2 YYEKEE (reference sequence). The CDR3 length is 15 residues. Trimming left V 5 bases short and J 0 bases short, with 12 bases between. Written as DNA, the CDR3 is TGTGCCAGCAGTCCACAGGGTCATAGCAATCAGCCCCAGCATTTT. Protein product: CASSPQGHSNQPQHF. Variable domain in full (rest from reference TRBV5-5 and TRBJ1-5): DAGVTQSPTHLIKTRGQQVTLRCSPISGHKSVSWYQQVLGQGPQFIFQYYEKEERGRGNFPDRFSARQFPNYSSELNVNALLLGDSALYLCASSPQGHSNQPQHFGDGTRLSIL.

The gene calls are TRBV27 and TRBJ2-2; TRBD1 aligns across 8 bases. CDR1 is MNHEY, CDR2 SMNVEV, per germline (reference sequence). V shed 7 bases and J 6 bases; nucleotides not matched to a gene: 1. The CDR3 runs 12 residues. CDR3 region: CASKQGAGELFF. The CDR3, as DNA: TGTGCCAGCAAACAGGGGGCCGGGGAGCTGTTTTTT.

The genes are TRBV19 and TRBJ2-7, with 7 nucleotides matching TRBD1. CDR3 size: 14 residues. CDR1 LNHDA and CDR2 SQIVND come from the germline V gene (reference sequence). V lost 3 bases to trimming and J lost 7 bases; unmatched junction nucleotides: 9. The CDR3 sequence is CASSMGQQRSEQYF. CDR3 coding DNA: TGTGCCAGTAGTATGGGACAGCAGAGGAGTGAGCAGTACTTC.

This chain links TRBV10-3 with TRBJ1-4; D is possibly TRBD1 (5 bases). V was pared by 4 bases and J by 4 bases, with 10 bases between. CDR3 length equals 14 residues. Germline V gene sequence: CDR1 ENHRY, CDR2 SYGVKD. CDR3: CAISGGTGNEKLFF. Here the CDR3 DNA reads TGTGCCATCAGTGGCGGGACGGGTAATGAAAAACTGTTTTTT.

Comments on this clone: This CDR3 is also generated by other DNA sequences in the sample. This sequence joins TRBV19 and TRBJ2-1; 12 positions agree with TRBD2. Per germline, CDR1 LNHDA and CDR2 SQIVND (reference sequence). The V gene end was trimmed by 6 bases and the J gene end by 7 bases; junction bases not matched to a gene: 1. This CDR3 comprises 13 residues. Here the CDR3 reads CASRLAGGNEQFF. The CDR3, as DNA: TGTGCCAGTAGGCTAGCGGGAGGGAATGAGCAGTTCTTC.

A note on this clone: The same CDR3 also results from other DNA sequences found in this sample. The gene calls are TRBV11-2 and TRBJ2-7, with no clear D. The V gene's germline CDR1 is SGHAT and CDR2 FQNNGV. This CDR3 is built from 11 residues. V was pared by 2 bases and J by 3 bases, with 2 bases between. The CDR3 protein is CASSLLYEQYF. CDR3 in DNA: TGTGCCAGCAGCTTACTCTACGAGCAGTACTTC.

This chain connects TRBV14 to TRBJ2-7; the D is unclear. This CDR3 is built from 12 residues. CDR1 is SGHDN, CDR2 FVKESK, per germline. The V gene lost 0 bases and the J gene lost 12 bases, with 12 bases spanning the gap. In DNA form, the CDR3 reads TGTGCCAGCAGCCAAGATAGGCGGCCTCCGTACTTC. Translating it yields CASSQDRRPPYF. Filled out from reference TRBV14 and TRBJ2-7, the complete variable domain reads EAGVTQFPSHSVIEKGQTVTLRCDPISGHDNLYWYRRVMGKEIKFLLHFVKESKQDESGMPNNRFLAERTGGTYSTLKVQPAELEDSGVYFCASSQDRRPPYFGPGTRLTVT.

The chain employs TRBV29-1 and TRBJ2-2, with a tentative D call TRBD2 (5 bases). The CDR3 runs to 14 residues. The germline V gene encodes CDR1 SQVTM and CDR2 ANQGSEA. V shed 4 bases and J shed 1 base, with 10 bases lying between them. The CDR3 protein is CSVGGWGNTGELFF. The DNA for the CDR3 is TGCAGCGTTGGAGGGTGGGGGAACACCGGGGAGCTGTTTTTT.

The count of this clone is one. This chain links TRBV24-1 with TRBJ2-2, with 7 bases aligning to TRBD2. Germline V gene lookup returns CDR1 KGHDR and CDR2 SFDVKD. Unmatched junction bases numbered 8, after V lost 0 bases and J lost 5 bases. This CDR3 is 17 amino acids long. The CDR3 region has the DNA TGTGCCACCAGTGATTTGGGGGCGACTAGCCTAACCGGGGAGCTGTTTTTT. The encoded protein is CATSDLGATSLTGELFF.

The DNA of the CDR3 is TGTGCCAGTAGTACCTACGGGTCTTATAGCAATCAGCCCCAGCATTTT. Translated, it gives CASSTYGSYSNQPQHF. The J gene is TRBJ1-5, the V gene TRBV19; D is uncertain. The V gene's germline CDR1 is LNHDA and CDR2 SQIVND (reference sequence). CDR3 size: 16 residues. The ends were cut back, 4 bases at V and 0 bases at J, with 13 bases in the middle.

The chain employs TRBV18 and TRBJ1-5, with D possibly TRBD1 on 5 matching bases. Trimming left V 4 bases short and J 11 bases short, with 15 bases between. Germline CDR1 is KGHSH and CDR2 is LQKENI. This CDR3 has 13 residues. The CDR3 nucleotides read TGTGCCAGCTCACAGGCGCGGGGGTCCTCCCAGCATTTT. Its translation: CASSQARGSSQHF. The full variable domain, with the rest looked up from reference TRBV18 and TRBJ1-5, is NAGVMQNPRHLVRRRGQEARLRCSPMKGHSHVYWYRQLPEEGLKFMVYLQKENIIDESGMPKERFSAEFPKEGPSILRIQQVVRGDSAAYFCASSQARGSSQHFGDGTRLSIL.

This clone showed up just a few times. V and J are TRBV7-8 and TRBJ2-1, with 11 bases fitting TRBD2. The V segment lost 4 bases and the J segment 11 bases; nucleotides outside the gene matches: 10. The CDR3 covers 15 residues. Per the germline V gene, CDR1 is SGHVS and CDR2 is FQNEAQ. In DNA, the CDR3 is TGTGCCAGCAGCTGGACTAGCGGGCTTTTCGAGAAGCAGTTCTTC. It encodes CASSWTSGLFEKQFF.

This chain links TRBV5-1 with TRBJ2-7, with 10 bases fitting TRBD2. J was trimmed by 4 bases and V by 2 bases; bases with no gene match: 3. Germline assignment: CDR1 SGHRS and CDR2 YFSETQ. The CDR3 contains 14 residues. The CDR3 DNA reads as TGCGCCAGCAGCTTTGAGGGACTAGCGTACGAGCAGTACTTC. It is translated as CASSFEGLAYEQYF.

DNA of the CDR3: TGTGCCAGCAGCTTGGGACTAGCTTCGGGCAATGAGCAGTTCTTC. Encoded protein: CASSLGLASGNEQFF. This sequence joins TRBV9 and TRBJ2-1; 9 positions agree with TRBD2. Germline trimming cut 4 bases from V and 6 bases from J; bases unmatched to any gene: 8. Germline values: CDR1 SGDLS, CDR2 YYNGEE. This CDR3 contains 15 residues.

The chain couples TRBV6-5 to TRBJ1-5, with 7 bases matching TRBD1. The germline V gene has CDR1 MNHEY and CDR2 SVGAGI. CDR3 length: 13 amino acids. The V and J ends lost 7 bases and 6 bases, in that order; junction bases with no gene match: 6. The CDR3 region is CASMGTVGQPQHF. For the CDR3, the DNA is TGTGCCAGCATGGGGACAGTCGGTCAGCCCCAGCATTTT.

This chain connects TRBV2 to TRBJ2-1; D is perhaps TRBD2 (5 bases). V shed 11 bases and J shed 7 bases, with 15 bases lying between them. Germline-derived CDR1 and CDR2 are SNHLY and FYNNEI. The CDR3 sequence is 12 residues long. Written as DNA, the CDR3 is TGTGCCTCAAGCCGGGAATCGAATGAGCAGTTCTTC. Its translation: CASSRESNEQFF.

V usage is TRBV4-1 and J usage is TRBJ1-3; unclear D gene. The CDR3 runs 16 residues. The V end was cut by 1 base, the J end by 0 bases, with 10 bases between. The V gene's germline CDR1 is MGHRA and CDR2 YSYEKL. This chain's CDR3 is CASSQALQLSGNTIYF. The CDR3 nucleotides read TGCGCCAGCAGCCAAGCGTTACAGCTCTCTGGAAACACCATATATTTT.

This chain connects TRBV15 to TRBJ2-5; 7 nucleotides agree with TRBD1. The CDR3 loop spans 13 amino acids. J gave up 1 base and V 6 bases, and 2 bases lay outside the gene matches. CDR1 is LNHNV and CDR2 is YYDKDF in the germline V gene (reference sequence). CDR3 protein: CATRTGTQETQYF. The CDR3 DNA reads TGTGCCACCAGGACAGGGACCCAAGAGACCCAGTACTTC.